These 23 T cell receptor beta chains originate from one sample sequenced in a study of T cell repertoires in cytomegalovirus infection. In TCRdb, the reads were re-called with MiXCR into one record per CDR3 protein. Altogether nearly 450,000 distinct CDR3 sequences are present, approximately 33% being singletons, with the ten largest covering roughly an eighth. Sequenced material: PBMCs. The receptor set was obtained from a human donor in good health (CMV status not recorded). Some clones in this sample may be carry-over from other donors' samples.

The chain's CDR3 is CASSHIQGPGAFF. CDR3 sequence (DNA): TGTGCCAGCAGCCACATCCAGGGCCCTGGAGCTTTCTTT. V gene TRBV6-1 combines with J gene TRBJ1-1, with D tentatively TRBD1 (5 bases). V gave up 6 bases and J gave up 10 bases, with 18 bases separating them. This CDR3 contains 13 residues. Per germline, CDR1 MNHNS and CDR2 SASEGT.

This clonotype was detected ten times or more. This chain uses TRBV20-1 with TRBJ2-3; 10 bases match TRBD2. The J segment lost 5 bases and the V segment lost 7 bases, leaving 6 bases of the junction unmatched. CDR3 length: 13 amino acids. CDR1 and CDR2 (germline): DFQATT, SNEGSKA (reference sequence). In nucleotides, the CDR3 is TGCAGTGAAGGAGCGGGGGGGCAAGATACGCAGTATTTT. Translated, it gives CSEGAGGQDTQYF.

This chain connects TRBV5-4 to TRBJ1-2; a weak D match, TRBD1 (6 bases). The CDR3 runs to 15 residues. The germline CDR1 and CDR2 sequences are SGHNT and YYREEE (reference sequence). Between the trimmed V and J ends, which lost 3 bases and 2 bases, there was a span of 14 bases. DNA for the CDR3: TGTGCCAGCAGCTCGGGGGACACCCTAAACTATGGCTACACCTTC. This gives the protein CASSSGDTLNYGYTF. The full variable domain, in which reference TRBV5-4 and TRBJ1-2 provide the parts outside the CDR3, is ETGVTQSPTHLIKTRGQQVTLRCSSQSGHNTVSWYQQALGQGPQFIFQYYREEENGRGNFPPRFSGLQFPNYSSELNVNALELDDSALYLCASSSGDTLNYGYTFGSGTRLTVV.

Concerning this clonotype itself: A much bigger clone sits one base away, suggesting this may be a read error. Here the CDR3 omits its conserved ending phenylalanine or tryptophan, so a read error is the likely source. This sequence joins TRBV7-9 and TRBJ2-5, with 9 bases identical to TRBD2. CDR3 length: 14 residues. With 5 bases clipped from V and 3 bases from J, the junction kept 4 bases outside the gene matches. Germline loops: CDR1 SEHNR, CDR2 FQNEAQ (reference sequence). This CDR3 is CASSKLAGEETQYL. The CDR3 DNA is TGTGCCAGCAGCAAACTAGCGGGTGAAGAGACCCAGTACTTA.

Details on this clonotype: An end of the junction does not agree with germline; a read error may underlie this. V and J are TRBV12-3 or TRBV12-4 and TRBJ2-1; D is possibly TRBD2 (6 bases). The CDR3 loop spans 13 amino acids. Here the CDR3 reads CASSFRDLNEQSF. The CDR3 DNA sequence: TGTGCCAGCAGCTTCCGGGACTTGAATGAGCAGTCCTTC.

The chain combines TRBV6-5 with TRBJ2-3, with D possibly being TRBD2 (5 bases). V lost 5 bases, J lost 0 bases, and 12 bases lay in between. Germline V gene sequence: CDR1 MNHEY, CDR2 SVGAGI. The CDR3 is 15 residues long. The CDR3 DNA reads TGTGCCAGCAGTGGCGGACTGTCTAGCACAGATACGCAGTATTTT. It yields the protein CASSGGLSSTDTQYF.

On this clonotype itself: One end of the junction is discordant with germline, which a read error may explain. The chain links TRBV6-2 or TRBV6-3 to TRBJ1-3; TRBD1 matches at 8 bases. CDR1 is MNHEY and CDR2 is SVGEGT in the germline V gene. This CDR3 region has 19 residues. This CDR3 reads CARSRRPLIQGEPSLTIYF. In DNA form, the CDR3 reads TGTGCCCGCAGTCGACGCCCCCTAATACAGGGGGAACCGTCCCTCACCATATATTTT.

This clonotype turned up a few times. The V and J genes are TRBV6-6 and TRBJ1-1; D ambiguous. The germline V and J ends were trimmed by 5 bases and 7 bases, with 14 bases remaining between them. In germline, CDR1 is MNHNY, CDR2 SVGAGI (reference sequence). CDR3 length: 13 residues. The CDR3 is CASSPLEAREAFF. The CDR3, as DNA: TGTGCCAGCAGTCCACTCGAGGCCCGTGAAGCTTTCTTT.

The chain has TRBV7-9 and TRBJ2-1; 7 bases are shared with TRBD2. V lost 4 bases and J lost 0; bases outside the gene matches: 9. Germline-derived CDR1 and CDR2 are SEHNR and FQNEAQ (reference sequence). This CDR3 has 17 residues. CDR3 sequence reads: CASSSSGSGTSYNEQFF. CDR3 bases: TGTGCCAGCAGCTCTTCCGGAAGCGGGACCTCCTACAATGAGCAGTTCTTC.

The chain uses TRBV19 and TRBJ1-1; no definite D call. Trimming left V 3 bases short and J 6 bases short, with 11 bases between. Germline loops: CDR1 LNHDA, CDR2 SQIVND (reference sequence). The CDR3 is 13 residues long. The CDR3 sequence: CASSIASQSEAFF. The CDR3 DNA is TGTGCCAGTAGTATTGCATCACAGTCTGAAGCTTTCTTT.

The V call is TRBV20-1, the J call TRBJ2-2; perhaps TRBD2 as D (6 bases). In germline, CDR1 is DFQATT, CDR2 SNEGSKA (reference sequence). The length of the CDR3 is 14 residues. Between the trimmed V and J ends, which lost 3 bases and 2 bases, there was a span of 10 bases. The CDR3 region has the DNA TGCAGTGCTAGGGACTACACCAACACCGGGGAGCTGTTTTTT. Amino acids: CSARDYTNTGELFF.

The V call is TRBV29-1, the J call TRBJ2-7, with TRBD2 identical over 10 bases. The CDR3 sequence is 15 residues long. J was trimmed by 6 bases and V by 3 bases; bases with no gene match: 11. Germline lookup yields CDR1 SQVTM and CDR2 ANQGSEA. The DNA for the CDR3 is TGCAGCGTTGAGACGAATAGCGGGGGGCAGGTCGAGCAGTACTTC. This encodes CSVETNSGGQVEQYF.

The chain recombines TRBV6-6 with TRBJ1-1; D may be TRBD1 (6 bases). Germline V gene data show CDR1 as MNHNY and CDR2 as SVGAGI (reference sequence). This CDR3 is 13 amino acids long. Trimming cost V 6 bases and J 6 bases, with 14 bases left between them. Here the CDR3 reads CASSSGQLPEAFF. The CDR3 region has the DNA TGTGCCAGCAGCTCTGGACAGCTTCCTGAAGCTTTCTTT.

This clonotype was seen more than once but under ten times. The chain carries TRBV10-3 and TRBJ2-7; 11 nucleotides agree with TRBD1. After removal of 2 bases from V and 3 bases from J, the junction contained 6 bases not matched to a gene. CDR1 and CDR2 from the germline V gene are ENHRY and SYGVKD. This CDR3 has 16 residues. CDR3 sequence: CAISEPGTGGSYEQYF. The CDR3 bases are TGTGCCATCAGTGAGCCTGGGACAGGGGGGAGCTACGAGCAGTACTTC.

The CDR3 DNA reads TGTGCCAGCAGTTTACATCAGGGGCCGTCCTACAATGAGCAGTTCTTC. Translation: CASSLHQGPSYNEQFF. The V gene is TRBV28, the J gene TRBJ2-1; TRBD1 is a possible D gene (6 bases). This CDR3 has 16 amino acids. V shed 2 bases and J shed 1 base, with 12 bases lying between them. Germline loops: CDR1 MDHEN, CDR2 SYDVKM.

Many counts were recorded for this clonotype. The chain is built from TRBV7-2 and TRBJ2-5, with D unresolved. The CDR3 is 14 residues long. V dropped 1 base and J dropped 4 bases, with 10 bases sitting between them. Germline values: CDR1 SGHTA, CDR2 FQGNSA. CDR3 region: CASSLGVSPETQYF. The DNA for the CDR3 is TGTGCCAGCAGCTTAGGTGTGAGTCCAGAGACCCAGTACTTC.

This clonotype turned up a few times. J is TRBJ1-6 and V is TRBV7-9, with unresolved D. This CDR3 spans 15 amino acids. Germline values: CDR1 SEHNR, CDR2 FQNEAQ (reference sequence). The V end was cut by 0 bases, the J end by 10 bases, with 13 bases between. The CDR3 sequence: CASSLASGGVSPLHF. CDR3 nucleotides: TGTGCCAGCAGCTTAGCATCCGGTGGGGTGTCACCCCTCCACTTT.

This clonotype was picked up many times. The V and J genes are TRBV12-3 or TRBV12-4 and TRBJ1-1; no clear D gene. The CDR3 is 13 amino acids. V lost 6 bases and J 1 base, leaving 9 bases between the germline ends. CDR3 protein: CASSFGGNTEAFF. The CDR3 region has the DNA TGTGCCAGCAGCTTTGGAGGGAACACTGAAGCTTTCTTT.

The V gene is TRBV7-3, the J gene TRBJ2-2; TRBD2 might be the D (6 bases). CDR3 length equals 18 residues. The germline V gene has CDR1 SGHTA and CDR2 FQGTGA. The V end lost 0 bases, the J end lost 5 bases, and 19 bases lay between the germline ends. This CDR3 is CASSLTGVGLLNTGELFF. Here the CDR3 DNA reads TGTGCCAGCAGCTTAACGGGGGTGGGACTCCTGAATACCGGGGAGCTGTTTTTT.

This clonotype was counted between two and nine times. In DNA, the CDR3 is TGTGCCAGCAGCCTTCTGACAGGGAGCACTGAAGCTTTCTTT. This gives the protein CASSLLTGSTEAFF. The genes are TRBV6-6 and TRBJ1-1, with 7 bases aligning to TRBD1. Germline-derived CDR1 and CDR2 are MNHNY and SVGAGI (reference sequence). J lost 4 bases, V lost 6 bases, and 8 bases had no gene match. The CDR3 spans 14 residues.

In this sample, this clonotype turned up once. The chain is built from TRBV6-5 and TRBJ2-2, with D hard to call. CDR1 is MNHEY, CDR2 SVGAGI, per germline. V was clipped by 2 bases and J by 4 bases, with 5 bases between them. This CDR3 comprises 13 residues. CDR3 in amino acids: CASSYDVTGELFF. CDR3 nucleotide sequence: TGTGCCAGCAGTTACGATGTCACCGGGGAGCTGTTTTTT.

This chain connects TRBV6-1 to TRBJ1-6; 8 bases match TRBD1. This CDR3 has 12 amino acids. Germline CDR1 and CDR2: MNHNS and SASEGT. J was trimmed by 7 bases and V by 10 bases; bases with no gene match: 3. In DNA form, the CDR3 reads TGTGCCACCGGGGACAGGAATTCACCCCTCCACTTT. Translating gives CATGDRNSPLHF.

This rearrangement joins TRBV20-1 to TRBJ1-1; D might be TRBD1 (5 bases). The V gene lost 6 bases and the J gene lost 1 base, with 18 bases spanning the gap. The V gene's germline CDR1 is DFQATT and CDR2 SNEGSKA (reference sequence). This CDR3 region has 15 residues. CDR3 in amino acids: CSARGQLGGNTEAFF. The CDR3 DNA reads as TGCAGTGCCCGAGGACAACTGGGAGGGAACACTGAAGCTTTCTTT.